This T cell receptor beta chain originates from a study of T cell changes during pregnancy in multiple sclerosis. Germline lookup yields CDR1 LNHDA and CDR2 SQIVND (reference sequence). Trimming left V 6 bases short and J 2 bases short, with 15 bases between. This CDR3 is built from 15 residues. Libraries were prepared by immunoSEQ multiplex PCR; TCRdb keeps only in-frame clonotypes and omits some of them. The data hold roughly 53,000 clones, with more than 90% observed a single time. This clonotype was obtained from a female donor with multiple sclerosis, enrolled in a pregnancy study. This chain connects TRBV19 to TRBJ2-3; a possible D gene is TRBD1 (6 bases). The sample was CD8+ T cells from peripheral blood mononuclear cells, taken before pregnancy. The CDR3 spells CASRLGHPFTDTQYF. The CDR3 DNA follows: TGTGCCAGTAGGTTGGGACATCCGTTCACAGATACGCAGTATTTT.